Given below is one T cell receptor beta chain in context. This record belongs to a study of blood T cell repertoires in COVID-19. Whole-study context: In each case, the material was cDNA or gDNA derived from T cells, B-cell-depleted T cells, or PBMCs.

CDR3 length: 14 residues. Trimming took 7 bases from V and 5 from J; bases not matched to a gene: 12. Germline V gene sequence: CDR1 SQVTM, CDR2 ANQGSEA. Followed over time, Seattle patients had been enrolled while infection was active. The table came from immunoSEQ multiplex PCR; TCRdb's copy has only in-frame clones and leaves some out. The data hold 200,000 to 250,000 clones, with more than 85% observed a single time. The clonotype comes from a woman aged 50 to 60 with COVID-19, enrolled during active disease. The source material was peripheral blood. The chain carries TRBV29-1 and TRBJ1-2, with 8 nucleotides matching TRBD1. CDR3 loop: CSALGQGALYGYTF. For the CDR3, the DNA is TGCAGCGCCCTCGGACAGGGAGCCTTATATGGCTACACCTTC. The variable domain in full, with the rest retrieved from reference TRBV29-1 and TRBJ1-2, is SAVISQKPSRDICQRGTSLTIQCQVDSQVTMMFWYRQQPGQSLTLIATANQGSEATYESGFVIDKFPISRPNLTFSTLTVSNMSPEDSSIYLCSALGQGALYGYTFGSGTRLTVV.